Listed below are T cell receptor beta chains from one sample, sequenced in a study of blood T cell repertoires in COVID-19. Produced via immunoSEQ multiplex PCR; TCRdb's table is partial and in-frame only. The sample comprises some 78,000 clones, about 89% of which are singletons, and 4.9% rests with the top ten. The sequenced sample consisted of peripheral blood. These TCRs come from a man aged 45-65 years with active or convalescent COVID-19. Both conserved end residues are part of each CDR3. A D gene is named only where the DNA matches it firmly. Clone size appears in some rows only: once, few, many, or a class for an expanded clone.

cdr3_length: 13; j_call: TRBJ2-5; clone_size: NA; v_call: TRBV5-1; d_call: NA; cdr3_nt: TGCGCCAGCAGCCTGACAGTCCAAGAGACCCAGTACTTC; cdr3_aa: CASSLTVQETQYF
cdr3_length: 15; j_call: TRBJ2-2; clone_size: once; v_call: TRBV6-5; d_call: TRBD1; cdr3_nt: TGTGCCAGCAGCCTGGGACAGGGGGAGACCGGGGAGCTGTTTTTT; cdr3_aa: CASSLGQGETGELFF
cdr3_length: 15; j_call: TRBJ2-1; clone_size: NA; v_call: TRBV5-1; d_call: NA; cdr3_nt: TGCGCCAGCAGCTTGGTGGGGGACACCTACAATGAGCAGTTCTTC; cdr3_aa: CASSLVGDTYNEQFF
cdr3_length: 14; j_call: TRBJ1-5; clone_size: NA; v_call: TRBV29-1; d_call: TRBD1; cdr3_nt: TGCAGCGTTCAAACAGGGGTAGGCAATCAGCCCCAGCATTTT; cdr3_aa: CSVQTGVGNQPQHF
cdr3_length: 15; j_call: TRBJ2-3; clone_size: NA; v_call: TRBV28; d_call: TRBD2; cdr3_nt: TGTGCCAGCGAAAGGGGGAGGACTAGCCAAGATACGCAGTATTTT; cdr3_aa: CASERGRTSQDTQYF
cdr3_length: 14; j_call: TRBJ1-5; clone_size: NA; v_call: TRBV6-5; d_call: NA; cdr3_nt: TGTGCCAGCAGTTACCGGCAGGGGCACCAGCCCCAGCATTTT; cdr3_aa: CASSYRQGHQPQHF
cdr3_length: 16; j_call: TRBJ1-6; clone_size: NA; v_call: TRBV6-1; d_call: TRBD1; cdr3_nt: TGTGCCAGCAGTGAAACTGGGACAGGGAGGAATTCACCCCTCCACTTT; cdr3_aa: CASSETGTGRNSPLHF
cdr3_length: 16; j_call: TRBJ2-1; clone_size: NA; v_call: TRBV27; d_call: TRBD2; cdr3_nt: TGTGCCAGCAGTTTATCGCCGGGGCGGGAGGAAAATGAGCAGTTCTTC; cdr3_aa: CASSLSPGREENEQFF
cdr3_length: 15; j_call: TRBJ1-4; clone_size: NA; v_call: TRBV28; d_call: TRBD1; cdr3_nt: TGTGCCAGCAGCCCAGGGACAGGGTGGGGAGAAAAACTGTTTTTT; cdr3_aa: CASSPGTGWGEKLFF
cdr3_length: 18; j_call: TRBJ1-1; clone_size: once; v_call: TRBV4-1; d_call: NA; cdr3_nt: TGCGCCAGCAGCCAAGAGGAAATCCCCAGTAGAGGGAACACTGAAGCTTTCTTT; cdr3_aa: CASSQEEIPSRGNTEAFF
cdr3_length: 16; j_call: TRBJ2-5; clone_size: NA; v_call: TRBV7-9; d_call: TRBD2; cdr3_nt: TGTGCCAGCAGCTTTCCCGGACTAGCGGGGGGAGAGACCCAGTACTTC; cdr3_aa: CASSFPGLAGGETQYF
cdr3_length: 13; j_call: TRBJ1-2; clone_size: NA; v_call: TRBV28; d_call: TRBD1; cdr3_nt: TGTGCCAGCAGTCCGGGACAGGGTTTCGGCTACACCTTC; cdr3_aa: CASSPGQGFGYTF
cdr3_length: 12; j_call: TRBJ1-4; clone_size: NA; v_call: TRBV29-1; d_call: TRBD1; cdr3_nt: TGCAGCGCTGGACAGGGGAATGAAAAACTGTTTTTT; cdr3_aa: CSAGQGNEKLFF
cdr3_length: 15; j_call: TRBJ2-7; clone_size: NA; v_call: TRBV28; d_call: TRBD1; cdr3_nt: TGTGCCAGCAGTTCGTCAGGGGGTGGGGAATACGAGCAGTACTTC; cdr3_aa: CASSSSGGGEYEQYF
cdr3_length: 16; j_call: TRBJ1-6; clone_size: NA; v_call: TRBV7-2; d_call: NA; cdr3_nt: TGTGCCAGCAGCTTATCCTTCGTTACCTATAATTCACCCCTCCACTTT; cdr3_aa: CASSLSFVTYNSPLHF
cdr3_length: 13; j_call: TRBJ2-7; clone_size: NA; v_call: TRBV6-1; d_call: NA; cdr3_nt: TGTGCCAGCAGCCGGGGGTTGGCGTACGAGCAGTACTTC; cdr3_aa: CASSRGLAYEQYF
cdr3_length: 14; j_call: TRBJ1-4; clone_size: NA; v_call: TRBV5-6; d_call: TRBD1; cdr3_nt: TGTGCCAGCAGACGACAGGGGGCGGATGAAAAACTGTTTTTT; cdr3_aa: CASRRQGADEKLFF
cdr3_length: 11; j_call: TRBJ1-1; clone_size: once; v_call: TRBV11-3; d_call: TRBD1; cdr3_nt: TGTGCCAGCAGTGGGACAGGGGAAGCTTTCTTT; cdr3_aa: CASSGTGEAFF
cdr3_length: 13; j_call: TRBJ2-2; clone_size: once; v_call: TRBV24-1; d_call: TRBD1; cdr3_nt: TGTGCCGCCGGGACAGGGGTTACCGGGGAGCTGTTTTTT; cdr3_aa: CAAGTGVTGELFF
cdr3_length: 14; j_call: TRBJ2-1; clone_size: NA; v_call: TRBV7-2; d_call: TRBD2; cdr3_nt: TGTGCCAGCAGCTTCTCGCGGGGGGAGAATGAGCAGTTCTTC; cdr3_aa: CASSFSRGENEQFF
cdr3_length: 13; j_call: TRBJ1-1; clone_size: NA; v_call: TRBV2; d_call: NA; cdr3_nt: TGTGCCAGCAGTGTTTTCCTTAACACTGAAGCTTTCTTT; cdr3_aa: CASSVFLNTEAFF
cdr3_length: 14; j_call: TRBJ1-3; clone_size: NA; v_call: TRBV14; d_call: NA; cdr3_nt: TGTGCCAGCAGCCAAGGGGGGCGGAGGAACACCATATATTTT; cdr3_aa: CASSQGGRRNTIYF
cdr3_length: 17; j_call: TRBJ2-2; clone_size: NA; v_call: TRBV7-8; d_call: TRBD2; cdr3_nt: TGTGCCAGCAGCTTTCCGGGACTAGCGGTGAACACCGGGGAGCTGTTTTTT; cdr3_aa: CASSFPGLAVNTGELFF
cdr3_length: 17; j_call: TRBJ2-1; clone_size: NA; v_call: TRBV5-1; d_call: NA; cdr3_nt: TGCGCCAGCAGCTTGGGTCACCCTAGCGCCTCCTACAATGAGCAGTTCTTC; cdr3_aa: CASSLGHPSASYNEQFF